What follows are 28 T cell receptor beta chains derived from one specimen sequenced in a study of cytomegalovirus exposure and HLA in healthy donors. PCR primers comprised 60 Vbeta and 13 Jbeta primers. Sequencing used immunoSEQ multiplex PCR; TCRdb keeps in-frame clones, though not all of them. Here the sample spans 200,000 or so clones, approximately 80% being singletons. Source material: PBMCs. Receptor source: a girl aged 5-17 years in good health and CMV-seronegative.

The chain links TRBV6-1 to TRBJ2-4, with a possible D match to TRBD2 (6 bases). V lost 4 bases, J lost 8 bases, and 18 bases lay in between. Germline CDR1 MNHNS, CDR2 SASEGT. There are 15 residues in the CDR3. The CDR3 loop is CASSGMEGLRDIQYF. The CDR3 nucleotides read TGTGCCAGCAGTGGTATGGAGGGTCTTAGGGACATTCAGTACTTC.

V and J are TRBV7-6 and TRBJ2-1; a weak D match, TRBD1 (6 bases). The CDR3 is 16 residues long. The ends were cut back, 1 base at V and 7 bases at J, with 17 bases in the middle. Germline CDR1 is SGHVS and CDR2 is FNYEAQ. CDR3 protein: CASSLVGWPGENEQFF. The CDR3 region has the DNA TGTGCCAGCAGCTTAGTGGGTTGGCCAGGGGAGAATGAGCAGTTCTTC.

This chain links TRBV7-9 with TRBJ2-5; 7 nucleotides align to TRBD1. Germline lookup yields CDR1 SEHNR and CDR2 FQNEAQ (reference sequence). The CDR3 covers 15 residues. The junction had 4 bases not matched to a gene; V was cut back by 1 base and J by 2 bases. The DNA for the CDR3 is TGTGCCAGCAGCTTAGGGGGGACAGTTCAAGAGACCCAGTACTTC. Translated: CASSLGGTVQETQYF.

The V call is TRBV6-5, the J call TRBJ1-1, with D hard to call. Germline loops: CDR1 MNHEY, CDR2 SVGAGI. The CDR3 runs to 13 residues. With 7 bases removed from V and 5 bases from J, the gap between germline ends came to 14 bases. The CDR3 loop reads CASKAERGTEAFF. The CDR3 DNA is TGTGCCAGCAAGGCAGAGCGAGGGACTGAAGCTTTCTTT.

The chain links TRBV30 to TRBJ2-1, with 7 bases aligning to TRBD2. Per the germline V gene, CDR1 is GTSNPN and CDR2 is SVGIG (reference sequence). V was clipped by 5 bases and J by 15 bases; unmatched bases: 25. CDR3 length equals 16 residues. The CDR3 DNA is TGTGCCTGGGTACCCGCATGGGAGGTGAATAGCGGGCGGGCGTTCTTC. This gives the protein CAWVPAWEVNSGRAFF.

The chain couples TRBV6-1 to TRBJ2-5; 7 bases are a match to TRBD1. The end of the DNA aligns better with TRBJ2-7, so the J call may be wrong. The CDR3 has 13 residues. Germline V gives CDR1 MNHNS, CDR2 SASEGT. This CDR3 is CASSAGTAYEQYF. As DNA, the CDR3 is TGTGCCAGCAGTGCCGGGACAGCCTACGAGCAGTACTTC.

The gene calls are TRBV7-9 and TRBJ2-7; 7 nucleotides align to TRBD1. Germline-derived CDR1 and CDR2 are SEHNR and FQNEAQ (reference sequence). The CDR3 sequence is 13 residues long. The CDR3 is CSIRQGANYEQYF. In DNA form, the CDR3 reads TGTTCCATAAGACAGGGAGCAAACTACGAGCAGTACTTC.

The chain has TRBV7-9 and TRBJ1-2; D remains ambiguous. The CDR3 loop spans 13 amino acids. The germline V gene encodes CDR1 SEHNR and CDR2 FQNEAQ (reference sequence). The V and J ends lost 1 base and 6 bases respectively, with 9 bases between them. This chain's CDR3 is CASSLDGRDGYTF. The CDR3 nucleotides read TGTGCCAGCAGCTTAGACGGGAGGGATGGCTACACCTTC.

V gene TRBV15 combines with J gene TRBJ2-1, with D uncertain. Trimming removed 5 bases from V and 6 bases from J, with 17 bases in between. The CDR3 is 15 residues long. Germline loops: CDR1 LNHNV, CDR2 YYDKDF (reference sequence). The CDR3 here is CATSYWSIQSNEQFF. Here the CDR3 DNA reads TGTGCCACCAGCTATTGGAGTATACAAAGCAATGAGCAGTTCTTC.

The chain couples TRBV6-5 to TRBJ1-1; possibly TRBD1 for D (5 bases). This CDR3 is built from 14 residues. Trimming took 3 bases from V and 4 from J, leaving 12 bases between them. Germline V CDR1 and CDR2: MNHEY, SVGAGI. The DNA for the CDR3 is TGTGCCAGCAGTTATTCGTGGACACGCACTGAAGCTTTCTTT. This translates into CASSYSWTRTEAFF.

The DNA of the CDR3 is TGTGCCAGCAGTGGAAGGGACAGGGTGGGAAATTCACCCCTCCACTTT. Translation: CASSGRDRVGNSPLHF. The rearrangement uses TRBV2 and TRBJ1-6, with 9 bases matching TRBD1. Germline-derived CDR1 and CDR2 are SNHLY and FYNNEI. The CDR3 totals 16 residues. Germline trimming cut 4 bases from V and 7 bases from J; bases unmatched to any gene: 8.

The rearrangement links TRBV5-4 to TRBJ2-1; D might be TRBD1 (6 bases). CDR3 length: 16 residues. V was pared by 3 bases and J by 9 bases, with 22 bases between. Germline assignment: CDR1 SGHNT and CDR2 YYREEE (reference sequence). In nucleotides, the CDR3 is TGTGCCAGCAGCTCCCTAGCAGGCCTGGGGACAAGTGAGCAGTTCTTC. Translated: CASSSLAGLGTSEQFF.

This clone was recorded a few times. The V call is TRBV27, the J call TRBJ2-1; D unresolved. The CDR3 has 13 residues. The ends were cut back, 3 bases at V and 5 bases at J, with 8 bases in the middle. Germline CDR1 and CDR2: MNHEY and SMNVEV (reference sequence). The DNA of the CDR3 is TGTGCCAGCAGTTTGCGTGAAAACAATGAGCAGTTCTTC. It translates to CASSLRENNEQFF.

The V and J genes are TRBV30 and TRBJ2-5, with D uncertain. CDR1 is GTSNPN, CDR2 SVGIG, per germline (reference sequence). The CDR3 covers 13 residues. Trimming took 0 bases from V and 3 from J, leaving 8 bases between them. The CDR3, as DNA: TGTGCCTGGAGTGTCAACTTCAAAGAGACCCAGTACTTC. Translation: CAWSVNFKETQYF.

V and J are TRBV7-6 and TRBJ2-7, with TRBD1 identical over 7 bases. The CDR3 totals 16 residues. The J segment lost 3 bases and the V segment lost 8 bases, leaving 16 bases of the junction unmatched. Germline values: CDR1 SGHVS, CDR2 FNYEAQ. CDR3 protein: CASHRSLYRGVYEQYF. Written as DNA, the CDR3 is TGTGCCAGCCATCGCTCCTTGTACAGGGGAGTCTACGAGCAGTACTTC.

The gene calls are TRBV29-1 and TRBJ2-5; D gene ambiguous. Per the germline V gene, CDR1 is SQVTM and CDR2 is ANQGSEA. V was shortened by 7 bases and J by 6 bases, with 24 bases between the two germline ends. The CDR3 length is 15 residues. The CDR3 is CSAARGDVVRQTQYF. In DNA, the CDR3 is TGCAGCGCCGCGAGAGGAGACGTCGTACGGCAGACCCAGTACTTC.

The chain uses TRBV6-4 and TRBJ2-1; 11 nucleotides match TRBD2. The CDR3 has 16 amino acids. CDR1 MRHNA and CDR2 SNTAGT come from the germline V gene. Trimming took 5 bases from V and 6 from J; bases not matched to a gene: 9. Written as DNA, the CDR3 is TGTGCCAGCAGTCCTGGGGTAGCGGGAGGGGGCAATGAGCAGTTCTTC. This codes for CASSPGVAGGGNEQFF.

The CDR3 DNA is TGTGCCAGCAGTTCAAACGGACAGGGCGTTTTCTCCTACAATGAGCAGTTCTTC. Its protein is CASSSNGQGVFSYNEQFF. The chain carries TRBV28 and TRBJ2-1, with 8 bases lining up with TRBD1. The V gene's germline CDR1 is MDHEN and CDR2 SYDVKM. The CDR3 spans 18 residues. Germline trimming cut 4 bases from V and 0 bases from J; bases unmatched to any gene: 11.

This clone showed up just once. This sample also contains other DNA sequences that code for the same CDR3. The V and J genes are TRBV6-5 and TRBJ2-7; 8 bases fit TRBD1. Germline V lookup: CDR1 MNHEY, CDR2 SVGAGI. Trimming at V came to 6 bases and at J to 7 bases, leaving 14 bases not matched to a gene. This CDR3 has 15 residues. The CDR3 bases are TGTGCCAGCAGGGTGGGAGGACAGGGAGTGAGTGAGCAGTACTTC. It yields the protein CASRVGGQGVSEQYF.

This clone has only one observation. The chain has TRBV7-2 and TRBJ2-3; D perhaps matches TRBD2 (7 bases). The CDR3 is 15 amino acids. V gave up 2 bases and J gave up 5 bases, with 14 bases separating them. Germline V gives CDR1 SGHTA, CDR2 FQGNSA. The CDR3 spells CASSLTRGAGDTQYF. DNA for the CDR3: TGTGCCAGCAGCTTAACTCGGGGGGCAGGAGATACGCAGTATTTT.

This clone was seen a handful of times. The chain has TRBV4-3 and TRBJ1-2; D is ambiguous. V dropped 3 bases and J dropped 3 bases, with 17 bases sitting between them. There are 16 residues in the CDR3. Germline V lookup: CDR1 LGHNA, CDR2 YSLEER. In nucleotides, the CDR3 is TGCGCCAGCAGCCAGGAGGGAAGCCCCGGGGACTATGGCTACACCTTC. Protein: CASSQEGSPGDYGYTF.

CDR3 sequence reads: CASTLSTGPDTEAFF. The CDR3 bases are TGTGCCAGCACCCTGTCGACAGGGCCGGACACTGAAGCTTTCTTT. This chain uses TRBV6-1 with TRBJ1-1; 7 bases map to TRBD1. The CDR3 contains 15 residues. The V gene's germline CDR1 is MNHNS and CDR2 SASEGT. Losses at the gene ends were 7 bases for V and 3 bases for J; bases not matched to a gene: 11.

This sequence joins TRBV6-1 and TRBJ2-3; weak D call: TRBD1 (7 bases). The CDR3 spans 14 residues. Between the trimmed V and J ends, which lost 9 bases and 4 bases, there was a span of 17 bases. Germline CDR1 and CDR2: MNHNS and SASEGT. The DNA of the CDR3 is TGTGCCAGTTCGACTAGGGGGCCCTCAGATACGCAGTATTTT. The encoded protein is CASSTRGPSDTQYF.

The V call is TRBV30, the J call TRBJ2-5; 9 bases map to TRBD2. Trimming removed 2 bases from V and 11 bases from J; junction bases left unmatched: 21. This CDR3 region has 17 residues. Germline loops: CDR1 GTSNPN, CDR2 SVGIG (reference sequence). In DNA form, the CDR3 reads TGTGCCTGGAGTACCTACTTTTTGGCTAGCGGGGCCGGGCAGCAGTACTTC. It specifies CAWSTYFLASGAGQQYF.

The chain recombines TRBV11-2 with TRBJ2-1; 9 bases match TRBD2. The V segment lost 5 bases and the J segment 7 bases; nucleotides outside the gene matches: 15. The germline gives CDR1 SGHAT, CDR2 FQNNGV. The CDR3 contains 17 residues. The CDR3 sequence is CASSKKWRREGLNEQFF. In DNA form, the CDR3 reads TGTGCCAGCAGCAAAAAATGGAGGCGGGAGGGCCTGAATGAGCAGTTCTTC.

The chain is built from TRBV6-5 and TRBJ2-2; D might be TRBD2 (6 bases). Per germline, CDR1 MNHEY and CDR2 SVGAGI. This CDR3 region has 14 residues. The ends were cut back, 2 bases at V and 6 bases at J, with 10 bases in the middle. The CDR3, as DNA: TGTGCCAGCAGTTACGGGGGGACGGCCGGGGAGCTGTTTTTT. Its translation: CASSYGGTAGELFF.

The rearrangement joins TRBV7-9 to TRBJ2-5, with D possibly matching TRBD1 (6 bases). Germline V gene lookup returns CDR1 SEHNR and CDR2 FQNEAQ (reference sequence). Trimming removed 5 bases at V and 3 bases at J, with 13 bases between. The CDR3 consists of 14 residues. In DNA form, the CDR3 reads TGTGCCAGCAGCCACAGGGCCCTGAAAGAGACCCAGTACTTC. Its translation is CASSHRALKETQYF.

The chain is built from TRBV10-3 and TRBJ2-3; D call uncertain. V was clipped by 8 bases and J by 6 bases, with 12 bases between them. Per the germline V gene, CDR1 is ENHRY and CDR2 is SYGVKD. The CDR3 spans 12 residues. As DNA, the CDR3 is TGTGCCATCTCGCCCGCGGAGGATACGCAGTATTTT. Its translation: CAISPAEDTQYF.